This is a list of T cell receptor beta chains from one sample in a study of blood T cell repertoires in COVID-19. Using immunoSEQ multiplex PCR, the repertoire was profiled, and TCRdb retains in-frame clones only, with some absent. The sample contains over 200,000 clones, 80% to 95% of which appear only once. Sequenced sample: peripheral blood. All receptors derive from a man aged 60 to 75 with COVID-19, enrolled during active disease. Each CDR3 is given with its conserved first and last residue. A D gene is named only where the DNA matches it firmly. Size values are once, few and many counts, or a class for expanded clones, and some rows have none.

j_call clone_size d_call v_call cdr3_aa cdr3_nt
TRBJ2-7 NA TRBD1 TRBV30 CAWSVKGQGADEQYF TGTGCCTGGAGTGTGAAGGGACAGGGGGCAGACGAGCAGTACTTC
TRBJ2-1 NA NA TRBV7-2 CASSPQTRGNEQFF TGTGCCAGCAGCCCCCAGACAAGGGGCAATGAGCAGTTCTTC
TRBJ2-3 NA NA TRBV13 CASSLPVTDTQYF TGTGCCAGCAGCCTACCGGTCACAGATACGCAGTATTTT
TRBJ1-2 NA NA TRBV7-2 CASSYPAGANYGYTF TGTGCCAGCAGCTACCCCGCGGGGGCTAACTATGGCTACACCTTC
TRBJ2-1 NA NA TRBV9 CASSVGQGGGNEQFF TGTGCCAGCAGCGTTGGTCAGGGGGGCGGCAATGAGCAGTTCTTC
TRBJ2-4 NA NA TRBV5-6 CASSLGPPLAKNIQYF TGTGCCAGCAGCTTGGGGCCACCCTTAGCCAAAAACATTCAGTACTTC
TRBJ1-2 NA NA TRBV7-2 CASSLDREYYGYTF TGTGCCAGCAGCTTAGACAGGGAGTACTATGGCTACACCTTC
TRBJ2-1 NA TRBD2 TRBV12-3/TRBV12-4 CASRPPGGQQFF TGTGCCAGCAGACCTCCGGGGGGACAGCAGTTCTTC
TRBJ2-7 NA TRBD1 TRBV4-1 CASSQEQGAEEQYF TGCGCCAGCAGCCAGGAACAGGGGGCGGAAGAGCAGTACTTC
TRBJ2-3 NA TRBD2 TRBV9 CASSVGGLATDTQYF TGTGCCAGCAGCGTAGGTGGACTAGCGACAGATACGCAGTATTTT
TRBJ2-2 few TRBD2 TRBV24-1 CATSDQPGLAGTGELFF TGTGCCACCAGTGACCAACCGGGACTAGCGGGCACCGGGGAGCTGTTTTTT
TRBJ2-4 NA NA TRBV6-2/TRBV6-3 CASSSDFLAKNIQYF TGTGCCAGCAGTTCTGACTTCCTAGCCAAAAACATTCAGTACTTC
TRBJ2-3 NA TRBD2 TRBV18 CASSPGLAGGADTQYF TGTGCCAGCTCACCCGGACTAGCGGGAGGGGCAGATACGCAGTATTTT
TRBJ1-6 NA NA TRBV6-6 CASSIGNRAYNSPLHF TGTGCCAGCAGTATAGGGAACAGGGCCTATAATTCACCCCTCCACTTT
TRBJ1-2 NA NA TRBV12-3/TRBV12-4 CASSLKEGNGYTF TGTGCCAGCAGTTTAAAGGAGGGGAATGGCTACACCTTC
TRBJ2-7 NA TRBD1 TRBV7-3 CASSARGGQGYEQYF TGTGCCAGCAGCGCCCGTGGCGGACAGGGCTACGAGCAGTACTTC
TRBJ2-1 NA TRBD1 TRBV7-8 CASSPTGGLYNEQFF TGTGCCAGCAGCCCAACAGGGGGCCTCTACAATGAGCAGTTCTTC
TRBJ1-4 NA TRBD1 TRBV9 CASSVGAAGQNYEKLFF TGTGCCAGCAGCGTAGGGGCCGCGGGACAGAACTACGAAAAACTGTTTTTT
TRBJ1-5 NA TRBD1 TRBV9 CASSVHRGLRPQHF TGTGCCAGCAGCGTACACAGGGGGCTGAGGCCCCAGCATTTT
TRBJ1-6 NA NA TRBV6-6 CASSYQPTGYNSPLHF TGTGCCAGCAGTTACCAACCGACAGGATATAATTCACCCCTCCACTTT
TRBJ2-1 NA NA TRBV2 CASSSGRESFLGQFF TGTGCCAGCAGTTCCGGCCGGGAGTCCTTTTTGGGGCAGTTCTTC
TRBJ1-4 NA NA TRBV5-5 CASSLEQDFGGLFF TGTGCCAGCAGCTTGGAGCAGGATTTTGGTGGTCTGTTTTTT
TRBJ2-3 NA NA TRBV19 CASSIRRQRTDTQYF TGTGCCAGTAGTATTCGAAGACAGCGCACAGATACGCAGTATTTT
TRBJ1-2 NA TRBD1 TRBV9 CASSEWTGAYTEGYTF TGTGCCAGCAGCGAGTGGACAGGGGCGTACACGGAGGGCTACACCTTC
TRBJ2-3 NA NA TRBV6-1 CASSDPSGVGKTQYF TGTGCCAGCAGTGACCCCTCGGGAGTCGGGAAGACGCAGTATTTT
TRBJ1-6 NA TRBD1 TRBV3-1/TRBV3-2 CASSHPGTGGYNSPLHF TGTGCCAGCAGCCACCCGGGGACAGGGGGTTATAATTCACCCCTCCACTTT
TRBJ1-2 NA TRBD1 TRBV19 CASRQSALQGNYGYTF TGTGCCAGTAGGCAATCCGCCTTACAGGGGAACTATGGCTACACCTTC
TRBJ1-1 NA NA TRBV12-3/TRBV12-4 CASSKGLRTEAFF TGTGCCAGCAGTAAGGGACTTCGGACTGAAGCTTTCTTT
TRBJ1-3 NA NA TRBV3-1/TRBV3-2 CASSQEGGGFTGNTIYF TGTGCCAGCAGCCAAGAGGGAGGGGGATTTACCGGAAACACCATATATTTT